A selection of T cell receptor beta chains follows, all from one sample in a study of blood T cell repertoires in COVID-19. Method: immunoSEQ multiplex PCR; TCRdb's copy keeps in-frame clones and lacks some. The sample shows about 430,000 clones, around 89% of them seen only once. Material for sequencing was PBMCs or T cells enriched from blood (not recorded which). Every receptor here comes from a woman aged 25 to 39 with acute COVID-19. The CDR3 runs from the conserved cysteine through the conserved F or W. The D gene is left open where the match is weak. Clone size appears in some rows only: once, few, many, or a class for an expanded clone.

J gene: TRBJ2-7; V gene: TRBV27; D gene: TRBD1; clone size: .; CDR3 DNA: TGTGCCAGCAGCAGTCCGGGACAGAGCTACGAGCAGTACTTC; CDR3 protein: CASSSPGQSYEQYF
J gene: TRBJ2-1; V gene: TRBV29-1; D gene: .; clone size: .; CDR3 DNA: TGCAGCGTTTTCGACTTTTCCTACAATGAGCAGTTCTTC; CDR3 protein: CSVFDFSYNEQFF
J gene: TRBJ2-1; V gene: TRBV6-5; D gene: TRBD2; clone size: once; CDR3 DNA: TGTGCCAGCAGTTCCGGGACTAAATACAATGAGCAGTTCTTC; CDR3 protein: CASSSGTKYNEQFF
J gene: TRBJ2-1; V gene: TRBV24-1; D gene: TRBD2; clone size: .; CDR3 DNA: TGTGCCACCAGTGAAAACGGGGGGGCCCCCACCAATGAGCAGTTCTTC; CDR3 protein: CATSENGGAPTNEQFF
J gene: TRBJ1-2; V gene: TRBV9; D gene: .; clone size: few; CDR3 DNA: TGTGCCAGCAGCGTATCGGGAGAACCCTATGGCTACACCTTC; CDR3 protein: CASSVSGEPYGYTF
J gene: TRBJ1-2; V gene: TRBV7-9; D gene: .; clone size: .; CDR3 DNA: TGTGCCAGCAGCTTAGAATCGGGGTTCGGTGGCTACACCTTC; CDR3 protein: CASSLESGFGGYTF
J gene: TRBJ1-4; V gene: TRBV3-1/TRBV3-2; D gene: TRBD1; clone size: few; CDR3 DNA: TGTGCCAGCAGCCCACTACAGGGGGCTAATGAAAAACTGTTTTTT; CDR3 protein: CASSPLQGANEKLFF
J gene: TRBJ1-6; V gene: TRBV7-8; D gene: .; clone size: .; CDR3 DNA: TGTGCCAGCAGCTTGGATCCCGGGTATTCACCCCTCCACTTT; CDR3 protein: CASSLDPGYSPLHF
J gene: TRBJ1-1; V gene: TRBV1; D gene: .; clone size: .; CDR3 DNA: TGCACCAGCAGCCAAGGTAGCGACAGGGGATCAACTGAAGCTTTCTTT; CDR3 protein: CTSSQGSDRGSTEAFF
J gene: TRBJ1-4; V gene: TRBV2; D gene: .; clone size: .; CDR3 DNA: TGTGCCAGCACAGCCTACTATGGACAGAGAAATGAAAAACTGTTTTTT; CDR3 protein: CASTAYYGQRNEKLFF
J gene: TRBJ1-4; V gene: TRBV27; D gene: .; clone size: .; CDR3 DNA: TGTGCCAGCAGTAATCGGGCAACTAATGAAAAACTGTTTTTT; CDR3 protein: CASSNRATNEKLFF
J gene: TRBJ1-2; V gene: TRBV24-1; D gene: TRBD1; clone size: .; CDR3 DNA: TGTGCCACCAGTGACCCCGGGACAGGGTCTGGCTACACCTTC; CDR3 protein: CATSDPGTGSGYTF
J gene: TRBJ2-2; V gene: TRBV11-2; D gene: TRBD2; clone size: .; CDR3 DNA: TGTGCCAGCACTCCCCGAGGGAGCGGGGGGATTGGAACCGGGGAGCTGTTTTTT; CDR3 protein: CASTPRGSGGIGTGELFF
J gene: TRBJ2-7; V gene: TRBV6-5; D gene: TRBD1; clone size: .; CDR3 DNA: TGTGCCAGCAGGGCGGACAGGGGTGATGTATTCGAGCAGTACTTC; CDR3 protein: CASRADRGDVFEQYF
J gene: TRBJ1-1; V gene: TRBV12-3/TRBV12-4; D gene: .; clone size: .; CDR3 DNA: TGTGCCAGCAGTTTAAGGGGGACCACTGAAGCTTTCTTT; CDR3 protein: CASSLRGTTEAFF
J gene: TRBJ1-4; V gene: TRBV4-3; D gene: TRBD1; clone size: .; CDR3 DNA: TGCGCCAGCAGCCTCACACAGGGGTTTGAAAAACTGTTTTTT; CDR3 protein: CASSLTQGFEKLFF
J gene: TRBJ1-1; V gene: TRBV29-1; D gene: .; clone size: .; CDR3 DNA: TGCAGCGTACACCCGGAGGGTGAAGCTTTCTTT; CDR3 protein: CSVHPEGEAFF
J gene: TRBJ2-7; V gene: TRBV7-9; D gene: .; clone size: .; CDR3 DNA: TGTGCCAGCAGCCCCATTCCTAACTCCTACGAGCAGTACTTC; CDR3 protein: CASSPIPNSYEQYF
J gene: TRBJ2-3; V gene: TRBV7-2; D gene: TRBD2; clone size: .; CDR3 DNA: TGTGCCAGCAGATTCGGGGGGGATACGCAGTATTTT; CDR3 protein: CASRFGGDTQYF
J gene: TRBJ1-5; V gene: TRBV2; D gene: TRBD1; clone size: .; CDR3 DNA: TGTGCCAGCAGTCCGGAGGGGGCCAGAAATCAGCCCCAGCATTTT; CDR3 protein: CASSPEGARNQPQHF
J gene: TRBJ2-3; V gene: TRBV4-1; D gene: .; clone size: .; CDR3 DNA: TGCGCCAGCAGCCAAGGCGGATTAAGCACAGATACGCAGTATTTT; CDR3 protein: CASSQGGLSTDTQYF
J gene: TRBJ1-5; V gene: TRBV20-1; D gene: .; clone size: .; CDR3 DNA: TGCAGTGCTAGTAGCGCGGCAGGGGCTCAGCCCCAGCATTTT; CDR3 protein: CSASSAAGAQPQHF